This record concerns one T cell receptor beta chain sequence. This receptor's antigen is unknown. No much larger clone exists at a distance of one base, and base qualities are not known. TCRbeta CDR3 regions were amplified from genomic DNA by means of the immunoSEQ Assay, a bias-controlled multiplex PCR. Concerning the study's data processing: Within the assay, amplification of reference gene primers was used to estimate how many nucleated cells each sample contained. To quantify the absolute abundance of each unique TCRbeta CDR3 rearrangement, sequence reads were collapsed and filtered. For each sample, productive Simpson clonality was calculated by taking the square root of Simpson's diversity index across productive rearrangements. This immuneACCESS table, as held by TCRdb, lists in-frame sequences with V and J called but not all clones. Of the missing ones, under half trace to an unresolved V gene in checked studies; the others have no known cause. V, J and clone size reflect that table, while D and trimming were determined from the DNA. A total of about 200,000 clones appear in this sample, roughly 85% of them only once. The biggest ten clones account for around 2.5% of the sample.

The sample is drawn from a study of blood T cell repertoires in COVID-19 (dated by TCRdb to about 2020). Background for the entire study: Samples from collaborators originated in the United States, Italy and Spain and spanned both the acute and convalescent phases of COVID-19. The material from the prospective study consisted of cDNA or gDNA derived from T cells, B-cell-depleted T cells, or PBMCs. Subjects who had been exposed to COVID-19, were actively infected with it, or had recovered from it provided the deeply sampled blood TCRbeta repertoires that made up the dataset. A freely available public database, intended as a resource for researchers studying the immune response to SARS-CoV-2, is where the repertoires were released. The samples were drawn from two sources: the first 160 participants of the ongoing ImmuneRACE study, and fewer than 1,500 subjects contributed by 6 global collaborators. Nearly every sample came with metadata listing a de-identified subject ID, COVID-19 status, age in years and sex. Where available, HLA class I and class II types were obtained from metadata supplied by the sample provider rather than from assay-based typing.

The paper as a whole reports these results and caveats: How much clinical and demographic metadata was included differed by source and by participant, and the metadata was provided uncurated.

In Seattle, one collaborating source enrolled patients while the infection was active and tracked those patients longitudinally over the course of disease. Collaborating institutions collected whole blood in K2EDTA tubes following their own protocols. For TCRbeta analysis, collaborator samples were shipped as frozen whole blood, as isolated PBMCs, or as DNA extracted from either sample type. The receptor was isolated from a woman in her 70s with COVID-19, enrolled during active disease. The sequenced sample consisted of peripheral blood.

The encoded CDR3 is CASSPPGYNTNYGYTF. At the DNA level, the sequence is TGTGCCAGCAGTCCACCTGGTTATAACACAAACTATGGCTACACCTTC. This sequence uses TRBV25-1 and TRBJ1-2, with the identity of the D gene unclear. From a lookup of the germline V gene, CDR1 and CDR2 are MGHDK and SYGVNS. The trim is 5 bases for V and 2 bases for J, with a gap of 18 bases between the germline ends. The CDR3 contains 16 residues, cysteine and phenylalanine counted. The only DNA kept is the CDR3, 48 bases in frame from the first base.